This T cell receptor beta chain originates from a study of T cell responses to AZD1222 COVID-19 vaccine. A word on this clone: Its antigen is currently unknown.

In germline, CDR1 is SGHRS, CDR2 YFSETQ. This CDR3 is built from 17 residues. The V end was cut by 7 bases, the J end by 0 bases, with 20 bases between. Study-level points and caveats: The study reported that nearly half of spike-specific TCRs target unmutated variant regions. The sample set comprised mostly white British donors with more females, and clonal diversity was possibly underestimated. No repertoire was sampled before or during the peak T cell response, only after it. The breadth and depth of Spike-specific TCRs increased once two AZD1222 doses had been given.

The method was immunoSEQ multiplex PCR; TCRdb's version includes in-frame clones alone and lacks a portion of them. This table has 120,000 or so clones, roughly 93% appearing once. The TCR was taken from an adult in good health. The source material was peripheral blood, sampled on day 0 of AZD1222 vaccination. V and J are TRBV5-1 and TRBJ2-1; D might be TRBD2 (5 bases). For the CDR3, the DNA is TGCGCCAGCTCCCCGGGAACGGTCCTGAGCTCCTACAATGAGCAGTTCTTC. This translates into CASSPGTVLSSYNEQFF.